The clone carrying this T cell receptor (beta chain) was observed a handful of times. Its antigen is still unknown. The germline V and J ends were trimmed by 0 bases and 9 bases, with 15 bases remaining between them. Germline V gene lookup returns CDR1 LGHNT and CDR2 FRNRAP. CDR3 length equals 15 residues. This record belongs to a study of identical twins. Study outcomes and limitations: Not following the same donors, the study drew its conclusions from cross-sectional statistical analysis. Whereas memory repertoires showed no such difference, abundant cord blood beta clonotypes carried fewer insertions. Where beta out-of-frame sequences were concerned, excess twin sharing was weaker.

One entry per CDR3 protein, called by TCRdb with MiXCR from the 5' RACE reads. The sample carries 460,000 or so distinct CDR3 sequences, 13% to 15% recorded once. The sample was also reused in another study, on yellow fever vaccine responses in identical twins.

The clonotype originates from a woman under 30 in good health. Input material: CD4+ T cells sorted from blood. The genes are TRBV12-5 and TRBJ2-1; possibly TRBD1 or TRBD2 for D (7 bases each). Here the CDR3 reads CASGLVSGGAIEQFF. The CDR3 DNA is TGTGCTAGTGGTTTGGTATCAGGGGGGGCGATTGAGCAGTTCTTC.